The 22 T cell receptor beta chains given below trace back to one sample, sequenced in a study of shared clonotypes between healthy human individuals. Positively selected for CCR7, the CD45RO-negative cells used as naive CD8 cells excluded terminally differentiated effector memory CD45RA+ cells. Sequenced by immunoSEQ multiplex PCR; TCRdb stores in-frame clones only, minus some. This table has about 2.1 million clones, approximately 94% appearing once. Source material: naive CD8+ T cells from PBMCs. These receptor sequences come from a young man in good health. Some clones in this sample may be carry-over from other donors' samples.

This chain connects TRBV4-1 to TRBJ2-7; possible D gene TRBD1, 5 bases. CDR1 and CDR2 (germline): MGHRA, YSYEKL. This CDR3 has 13 residues. Trimming stripped 4 bases from V and 0 bases from J, with 7 bases between. In nucleotides, the CDR3 is TGCGCCAGCAGCCCAGGACACTCCTACGAGCAGTACTTC. It is translated as CASSPGHSYEQYF.

V gene TRBV9 combines with J gene TRBJ2-1; 10 bases align to TRBD2. Unmatched junction bases numbered 11, after V lost 4 bases and J lost 7 bases. The germline CDR1 and CDR2 sequences are SGDLS and YYNGEE. The CDR3 is 16 residues long. The CDR3 DNA follows: TGTGCCAGCAGCCCTACGGGGCTAGCGGGAGAAAATGAGCAGTTCTTC. Translating gives CASSPTGLAGENEQFF.

The chain employs TRBV5-5 and TRBJ2-2; the D is unclear. V was clipped by 0 bases and J by 4 bases, with 7 bases between them. Looked up from germline, CDR1 is SGHKS and CDR2 is YYEKEE (reference sequence). This CDR3 has 14 amino acids. CDR3 in amino acids: CASSLVPVTGELFF. The CDR3 DNA reads TGTGCCAGCAGCTTGGTTCCAGTCACCGGGGAGCTGTTTTTT.

J is TRBJ2-4 and V is TRBV10-2, with TRBD1 matching 8 bases. The V gene's germline CDR1 is WSHSY and CDR2 SAAADI. The CDR3 has 15 residues. J gave up 5 bases and V 6 bases, and 9 bases lay outside the gene matches. Here the CDR3 reads CASSGTGGSENIQYF. The CDR3 nucleotides read TGCGCCAGCAGCGGGACAGGAGGGAGCGAAAACATTCAGTACTTC.

The CDR3 region has the DNA TGCGCCAGCAGTCAATCCCCCGGCAGGAATGAAAAACTGTTTTTT. Translating it yields CASSQSPGRNEKLFF. The gene calls are TRBV23-1 and TRBJ1-4; D is unresolved. TRBV23-1 is an ORF for which the function is uncertain. The CDR3 extends over 15 amino acids. With 0 bases removed from V and 5 bases from J, the gap between germline ends came to 10 bases.

The chain has TRBV28 and TRBJ2-4; no clear D. This CDR3 has 13 residues. The germline V gene encodes CDR1 MDHEN and CDR2 SYDVKM. The V and J ends lost 8 bases and 9 bases respectively, with 17 bases between them. The CDR3 nucleotides read TGTGCCAGCCAAGAGCAGACCCAAATCATTCAGTACTTC. Residues: CASQEQTQIIQYF.

This sequence joins TRBV27 and TRBJ2-1; D unclear. V lost 0 bases and J lost 8, with 14 bases in between. From germline, CDR1 is MNHEY and CDR2 SMNVEV (reference sequence). CDR3 length: 15 residues. The DNA of the CDR3 is TGTGCCAGCAGTTTATCGGCGCCAACCCTCGATGAGCAGTTCTTC. It codes for CASSLSAPTLDEQFF.

This clone was counted only a few times. CDR3 sequence reads: CAWSGVRQGAGTEAFF. The CDR3, as DNA: TGTGCCTGGAGTGGCGTCCGACAGGGGGCGGGCACTGAAGCTTTCTTT. The chain carries TRBV30 and TRBJ1-1; TRBD1 matches 10 bases. Trimming took 1 base from V and 4 from J; bases not matched to a gene: 9. The CDR3 covers 16 residues. The germline CDR1 and CDR2 sequences are GTSNPN and SVGIG (reference sequence).

The chain joins TRBV4-1 to TRBJ2-5; D gene unclear. The CDR3 runs 14 residues. The V and J ends lost 1 base and 5 bases respectively, with 11 bases between them. Germline V CDR1 and CDR2: MGHRA, YSYEKL. The CDR3 sequence is CASSQVSIGETQYF. CDR3 coding DNA: TGCGCCAGCAGCCAAGTTTCCATTGGGGAGACCCAGTACTTC.

This sequence joins TRBV30 and TRBJ1-5; D not certain. The CDR3 spans 17 residues. CDR1 is GTSNPN, CDR2 SVGIG, per germline (reference sequence). Trimming took off 1 base at V and 6 bases at J, with 22 bases between the two ends. CDR3 region: CAWSALTGRSLAQPQHF. For the CDR3, the DNA is TGTGCCTGGAGTGCTTTAACCGGACGGAGCCTGGCTCAGCCCCAGCATTTT. The entire variable domain, with the rest obtained from reference TRBV30 and TRBJ1-5, is as follows: SQTIHQWPATLVQPVGSPLSLECTVEGTSNPNLYWYRQAAGRGLQLLFYSVGIGQISSEVPQNLSASRPQDRQFILSSKKLLLSDSGFYLCAWSALTGRSLAQPQHFGDGTRLSIL.

CDR3 sequence reads: CASRPGQAEAFF. DNA for the CDR3: TGTGCCAGCCGCCCAGGACAAGCTGAAGCTTTCTTT. The chain recombines TRBV7-9 with TRBJ1-1; maybe TRBD1 (5 bases). The germline V gene encodes CDR1 SEHNR and CDR2 FQNEAQ (reference sequence). V was clipped by 8 bases and J by 6 bases, with 13 bases between them. The CDR3 extends over 12 amino acids.

This chain connects TRBV7-2 to TRBJ2-7; 9 bases align to TRBD1. This CDR3 contains 15 residues. V shed 5 bases and J 2 bases; nucleotides not matched to a gene: 7. The germline gives CDR1 SGHTA, CDR2 FQGNSA. This CDR3 is CASSLRDRDPYEQYF. CDR3 coding DNA: TGTGCCAGCAGCCTCCGGGACAGGGACCCCTACGAGCAGTACTTC. Supplemented by reference TRBV7-2 and TRBJ2-7, the full variable domain reads GAGVSQSPSNKVTEKGKDVELRCDPISGHTALYWYRQSLGQGLEFLIYFQGNSAPDKSGLPSDRFSAERTGGSVSTLTIQRTQQEDSAVYLCASSLRDRDPYEQYFGPGTRLTVT.

The chain employs TRBV5-1 and TRBJ1-1; 7 bases agree with TRBD1. V dropped 0 bases and J dropped 0; count of bases not matched to a gene: 5. The germline V gene encodes CDR1 SGHRS and CDR2 YFSETQ. This CDR3 spans 16 amino acids. In DNA, the CDR3 is TGCGCCAGCAGCTTGGTGGCAGGGGGATTGAACACTGAAGCTTTCTTT. This translates into CASSLVAGGLNTEAFF.

The chain employs TRBV11-3 and TRBJ2-6, with no clear D. Trimming stripped 5 bases from V and 5 bases from J, with 22 bases between. There are 18 residues in the CDR3. The germline V gene encodes CDR1 SGHNT and CDR2 YENEEA. DNA of the CDR3: TGTGCCAGCAGCGGCGGCGGCGATCGACAAAGTCGGGCCAACGTCCTGACTTTC. This translates into CASSGGGDRQSRANVLTF. The whole variable domain, remainder taken from reference TRBV11-3 and TRBJ2-6, is EAGVVQSPRYKIIEKKQPVAFWCNPISGHNTLYWYLQNLGQGPELLIRYENEEAVDDSQLPKDRFSAERLKGVDSTLKIQPAELGDSAVYLCASSGGGDRQSRANVLTFGAGSRLTVL.

The CDR3 spells CASSAPPDEKLFF. The CDR3 DNA follows: TGTGCCAGCAGCGCCCCGCCGGATGAAAAACTGTTTTTT. The V and J genes are TRBV7-6 and TRBJ1-4, with D uncertain. From germline, CDR1 is SGHVS and CDR2 FNYEAQ. V was pared by 5 bases and J by 6 bases, with 10 bases between. This CDR3 has 13 residues.

The chain joins TRBV7-8 to TRBJ2-7; 11 positions match TRBD2. The ends lost 5 bases at V and 2 bases at J; junction bases unmatched: 5. Looked up from germline, CDR1 is SGHVS and CDR2 is FQNEAQ. This CDR3 is built from 15 residues. The CDR3 DNA reads as TGTGCCAGCAGCACTTCGGGACTAGCGGCCTACGAGCAGTACTTC. Translation gives CASSTSGLAAYEQYF. The entire variable domain, with the rest obtained from reference TRBV7-8 and TRBJ2-7, is as follows: GAGVSQSPRYKVAKRGQDVALRCDPISGHVSLFWYQQALGQGPEFLTYFQNEAQLDKSGLPSDRFFAERPEGSVSTLKIQRTQQEDSAVYLCASSTSGLAAYEQYFGPGTRLTVT.

The chain carries TRBV28 and TRBJ2-5; 9 bases map to TRBD1. Germline-derived CDR1 and CDR2 are MDHEN and SYDVKM. V shed 4 bases and J 4 bases; nucleotides not matched to a gene: 13. CDR3 length: 17 amino acids. CDR3 sequence: CASSSLLLDRGSETQYF. For the CDR3, the DNA is TGTGCCAGCAGTTCTCTCTTGTTGGACAGGGGCTCAGAGACCCAGTACTTC.

V usage is TRBV6-5 and J usage is TRBJ1-4; possible D gene TRBD1, 6 bases. CDR3 length: 14 residues. Germline V gene lookup returns CDR1 MNHEY and CDR2 SVGAGI. Trimming removed 6 bases at V and 4 bases at J, with 12 bases between. In DNA, the CDR3 is TGTGCCAGCAGCGTACAGGGCGTTAATGAAAAACTGTTTTTT. This codes for CASSVQGVNEKLFF.

For the CDR3, the DNA is TGTGCCAGCAGTGACTCGGGAGGGCATGTCGGGGAGCTGTTTTTT. Protein product: CASSDSGGHVGELFF. This chain links TRBV6-4 with TRBJ2-2; the match to TRBD2 covers 7 bases. Losses at the gene ends were 0 bases for V and 7 bases for J; bases not matched to a gene: 5. Germline lookup yields CDR1 MRHNA and CDR2 SNTAGT. The CDR3 is 15 amino acids.

The chain has TRBV7-9 and TRBJ2-7; D might be TRBD1 (5 bases). Per the germline V gene, CDR1 is SEHNR and CDR2 is FQNEAQ (reference sequence). This CDR3 is built from 14 residues. Between the trimmed V and J ends, which lost 5 bases and 2 bases, there was a span of 13 bases. CDR3 residues: CASSQPFRAYEQYF. Written as DNA, the CDR3 is TGTGCCAGCAGCCAACCTTTCAGGGCCTACGAGCAGTACTTC.

The rearrangement links TRBV15 to TRBJ1-2; 7 positions agree with TRBD1. V trimming: 0 bases; J trimming: 7 bases; junction bases outside the gene matches: 11. The length of the CDR3 is 16 residues. Germline loops: CDR1 LNHNV, CDR2 YYDKDF (reference sequence). CDR3 protein: CATSRDSGGWAFGYTF. DNA for the CDR3: TGTGCCACCAGCAGAGATTCAGGGGGTTGGGCTTTTGGCTACACCTTC.

The chain joins TRBV19 to TRBJ1-1, with unresolved D. Trimming took off 3 bases at V and 6 bases at J, with 8 bases between the two ends. This CDR3 has 12 amino acids. Germline CDR1 is LNHDA and CDR2 is SQIVND (reference sequence). CDR3 sequence (DNA): TGTGCCAGTAGTATTTCTGGTGCTGAAGCTTTCTTT. Protein sequence: CASSISGAEAFF.